Sequencing of this TCR beta chain was carried out in a study of T cell responses to AZD1222 COVID-19 vaccine. Study conclusions and caveats: Across spike, vaccine-associated CD4 TCRs were found, dominant at 160-218 and 743-854. White British people made up most donors, females outnumbered males, and clonal diversity was possibly underestimated.

With regard to this clone: The antigen is not known.

V dropped 3 bases and J dropped 6 bases, with 11 bases sitting between them. Germline assignment: CDR1 KGHSH and CDR2 LQKENI. This CDR3 has 13 residues. TCRdb's table, derived via immunoSEQ multiplex PCR, lists solely in-frame clones and lacks some. The sample lists about 110,000 clones, under 95% occurring once. The starting material was peripheral blood, obtained on day 0 of AZD1222 vaccination. This sequence was found in an adult in good health. The chain couples TRBV18 to TRBJ1-1; D is undetermined. CDR3 bases: TGTGCCAGCTCACCGGCGAAAGCGGCTGAAGCTTTCTTT. This translates into CASSPAKAAEAFF.